This T cell receptor beta chain was sequenced for a study of graft-versus-host responses after intestinal transplantation. Study-level points and caveats: Marrow from the recipient contained GvH clones, some of which had appeared first in ileum or blood. Patients with graft-donor T cell macrochimerism had high graft-versus-host to host-versus-graft clonal ratios in allografts.

From germline, CDR1 is MNHEY and CDR2 SVGAGI. The CDR3 has 14 residues. Germline trimming cut 6 bases from V and 3 bases from J; bases unmatched to any gene: 8. The method was immunoSEQ multiplex PCR; TCRdb's version includes in-frame clones alone and lacks a portion of them. The profile shows roughly 97,000 clones, roughly 90% of them singletons. As for this clone: Its antigen is undetermined.

This TCR came from a human donor who received an intestinal transplant. This specimen consisted of unstimulated CD4+ T cells sorted from spleen or lymph node cells, obtained before intestinal transplant. The V gene is TRBV6-5, the J gene TRBJ2-7, with TRBD2 matching 7 bases. The CDR3 sequence is CASRRTSENYEQYF. In DNA form, the CDR3 reads TGTGCCAGCAGGCGTACTAGCGAGAACTACGAGCAGTACTTC.